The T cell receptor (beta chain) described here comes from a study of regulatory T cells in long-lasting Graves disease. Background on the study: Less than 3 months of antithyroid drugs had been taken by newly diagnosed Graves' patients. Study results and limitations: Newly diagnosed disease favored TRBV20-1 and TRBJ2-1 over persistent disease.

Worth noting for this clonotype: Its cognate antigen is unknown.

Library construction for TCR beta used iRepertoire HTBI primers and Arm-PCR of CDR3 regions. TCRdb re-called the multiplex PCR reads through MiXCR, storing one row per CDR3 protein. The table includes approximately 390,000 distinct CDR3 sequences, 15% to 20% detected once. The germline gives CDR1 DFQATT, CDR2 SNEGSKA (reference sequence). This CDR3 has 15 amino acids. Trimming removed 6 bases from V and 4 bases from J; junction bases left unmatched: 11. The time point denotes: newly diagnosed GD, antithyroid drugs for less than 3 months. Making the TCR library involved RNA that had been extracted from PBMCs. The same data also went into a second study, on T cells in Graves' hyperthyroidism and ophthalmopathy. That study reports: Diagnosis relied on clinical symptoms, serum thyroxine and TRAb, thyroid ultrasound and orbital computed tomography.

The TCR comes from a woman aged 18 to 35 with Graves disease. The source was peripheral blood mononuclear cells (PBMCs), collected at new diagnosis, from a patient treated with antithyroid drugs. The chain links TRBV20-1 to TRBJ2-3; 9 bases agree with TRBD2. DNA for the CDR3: TGCAGTGCGAAAGGTCTAGCGGGACTCTCAGATACGCAGTATTTT. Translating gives CSAKGLAGLSDTQYF.